The rows below give T cell receptor beta chains drawn from one sample of a study of blood T cell repertoires in COVID-19. TCRdb keeps only in-frame clones here, not all; method: immunoSEQ multiplex PCR. The sample shows 250,000 to 350,000 clones, under 90% of them seen only once. Sequencing input: PBMCs or T cells enriched from blood (not recorded which). The receptors were sampled from a woman aged 45 to 65 who had been exposed to COVID-19. CDR3s include the opening cysteine and the closing phenylalanine or tryptophan. D genes are given only for firm matches. The listing skips clone size in some rows; elsewhere it reads once, few, many or a size class.

abundance	v_gene	d_gene	len	j_gene	CDR3nt	CDR3aa
.	TRBV4-1	.	14	TRBJ1-2	TGCGCCAGCAGCCAAGTCTACAGCGGTTGGGGCTACACCTTC	CASSQVYSGWGYTF
.	TRBV19	.	15	TRBJ1-6	TGTGCCAGTAGTTCCTCAGGACTGGGAGTGGCACCCCTCCACTTT	CASSSSGLGVAPLHF
once	TRBV6-5	.	15	TRBJ1-5	TGTGCCAGCAGGCCCGACAGCAATAGCAATCAGCCCCAGCATTTT	CASRPDSNSNQPQHF
.	TRBV5-1	.	14	TRBJ2-6	TGCGCCAGCTTCGGGTCCTCTGGGGCCAACGTCCTGACTTTC	CASFGSSGANVLTF
.	TRBV9	TRBD1	15	TRBJ2-7	TGTGCCAGCAGCGAAAAAGGACAGGGTCCCTACGAGCAGTACTTC	CASSEKGQGPYEQYF
.	TRBV6-5	TRBD1	14	TRBJ2-7	TGTGCCAGCAGGGGACAGGTTTTCTCCTACGAGCAGTACTTC	CASRGQVFSYEQYF
once	TRBV28	TRBD2	14	TRBJ2-7	TGTGCCAGCGGCCCCGGGACTAGTTCTTACGAGCAGTACTTC	CASGPGTSSYEQYF
.	TRBV5-1	TRBD2	16	TRBJ2-3	TGCGCCAGCAGCCGGACTAGCGGGGGGGTGGCAGATACGCAGTATTTT	CASSRTSGGVADTQYF
.	TRBV19	.	14	TRBJ1-2	TGTGCCAGTAGTATTCCTAGGACAGTCGATGGCTACACCTTC	CASSIPRTVDGYTF
.	TRBV12-3/TRBV12-4	.	12	TRBJ1-2	TGTGCCAGCAGTCTCAGGGACTATGGCTACACCTTC	CASSLRDYGYTF
.	TRBV23-1	TRBD2	20	TRBJ2-2	TGCGCCAGCAGTCAATTCCAGGGGACTAGCGGGGGTATAGGCACCGGGGAGCTGTTTTTT	CASSQFQGTSGGIGTGELFF
.	TRBV3-1/TRBV3-2	TRBD2	15	TRBJ2-3	TGTGCCAGCAGCCAGGGACTAGCGGGGATCGGTACGCAGTATTTT	CASSQGLAGIGTQYF
.	TRBV29-1	.	10	TRBJ1-1	TGCAGCATCAGGGAGGAGGTAGCTTTCTTT	CSIREEVAFF
once	TRBV11-3	.	13	TRBJ1-1	TGTGCCAGCAGCTTAGGATCGAGTTCTTGGGCTTTCTTT	CASSLGSSSWAFF
.	TRBV28	.	17	TRBJ1-6	TGTGCCAGCAGTTTAAGGTTGGACTACGGGTATAATTCACCCCTCCACTTT	CASSLRLDYGYNSPLHF
.	TRBV3-1/TRBV3-2	.	16	TRBJ1-2	TGTGCCAGCAGCCAAGGACAGACAATTGCTAACTATGGCTACACCTTC	CASSQGQTIANYGYTF
.	TRBV3-1/TRBV3-2	TRBD2	16	TRBJ2-1	TGTGCCAGCAGCCAACTAGCGGGGACCTCCTACAATGAGCAGTTCTTC	CASSQLAGTSYNEQFF
.	TRBV6-5	.	15	TRBJ2-2	TGTGCCAGCAGTTACTCTCGCGGGGGCCCCAGGGAGCTGTTTTTT	CASSYSRGGPRELFF
.	TRBV3-1/TRBV3-2	.	15	TRBJ2-1	TGTGCCAGCAGCCAAGGCTCCACTACTAGAGTCGAGCAGTTCTTC	CASSQGSTTRVEQFF
.	TRBV19	.	16	TRBJ2-6	TGTGCCAGTAGTGACAGGAAACCCTCTGGGGCCAACGTCCTGACTTTC	CASSDRKPSGANVLTF
.	TRBV2	.	16	TRBJ2-7	TGTGCCAGCAGTGAAGCGCTTATGACACTCTCCTACGAGCAGTACTTC	CASSEALMTLSYEQYF
once	TRBV18	TRBD1	18	TRBJ2-3	TGTGCCAGCTTCCTTACCCGGGACAGGGGGTTTTACACAGATACGCAGTATTTT	CASFLTRDRGFYTDTQYF
.	TRBV20-1	.	10	TRBJ2-1	TGCAGTGCTTCTCTGAATGAGCAGTTCTTC	CSASLNEQFF
.	TRBV4-2	TRBD1	16	TRBJ2-3	TGTGCCAGCAGCCAATTCTCCGGGACAGGGGTCGATACGCAGTATTTT	CASSQFSGTGVDTQYF
.	TRBV2	.	13	TRBJ2-3	TGTGCCAGCAGTTATTACTCTGCAGATACGCAGTATTTT	CASSYYSADTQYF
.	TRBV5-4	TRBD2	16	TRBJ2-3	TGTGCCAGCAGCTTGCGTAGCGGGGGTGCGACAGATACGCAGTATTTT	CASSLRSGGATDTQYF
.	TRBV19	.	16	TRBJ2-1	TGTGCCAGTAGTATAGGAGGGTCTTCTGCCTACAATGAGCAGTTCTTC	CASSIGGSSAYNEQFF
.	TRBV11-2	.	14	TRBJ2-3	TGTGCCAGCAGCTTAGGTCAGTTCACAGATACGCAGTATTTT	CASSLGQFTDTQYF
few	TRBV5-1	.	15	TRBJ2-2	TGCGCCAGCAGCTTGGCGCCAGGGGCGGCCGGGGAGCTGTTTTTT	CASSLAPGAAGELFF
.	TRBV7-9	TRBD1	16	TRBJ2-3	TGTGCCAGCAGCCCTCCCGGGACAGGGAACGCAGATACGCAGTATTTT	CASSPPGTGNADTQYF
.	TRBV19	TRBD1	15	TRBJ1-5	TGTGCCAGTATCAGCCTGACAGGGGGCAATCAGCCCCAGCATTTT	CASISLTGGNQPQHF
once	TRBV11-2	.	14	TRBJ2-7	TGTGCCAGCAGCTTAGGATTCACAGCCTACGAGCAGTACTTC	CASSLGFTAYEQYF
once	TRBV5-4	.	13	TRBJ2-7	TGTGCCAGCAGCTTGCCCCCGACTTACGAGCAGTACTTC	CASSLPPTYEQYF
.	TRBV7-2	.	15	TRBJ2-3	TGTGCCAGCAGCTACTATTCAGCAGGGGCCGATACGCAGTATTTT	CASSYYSAGADTQYF
once	TRBV7-8	.	13	TRBJ1-5	TGTGCCAGCAGCATGGGACTTCTCAAAGGCCAGCATTTT	CASSMGLLKGQHF
.	TRBV5-1	TRBD2	16	TRBJ2-5	TGCGCCAGCAGCTTGGGAGTAGCGGGGCTCACCAGGGCCCAGTACTTC	CASSLGVAGLTRAQYF
few	TRBV19	.	14	TRBJ2-7	TGTGCCAGTAGTATCCCGGGGTTCTCCTACGAGCAGTACTTC	CASSIPGFSYEQYF
once	TRBV2	.	14	TRBJ1-5	TGTGCCAGCAGTGAAGGGGCATTTAGTCAGCCCCAGCATTTT	CASSEGAFSQPQHF
few	TRBV7-9	.	15	TRBJ2-3	TGTGCCAGCTCAAACTTCTTAATGGGCACAGATACGCAGTATTTT	CASSNFLMGTDTQYF
.	TRBV6-4	.	15	TRBJ2-5	TGTGCCAGCAGTGACTTCCGGGAAAACCAAGAGACCCAGTACTTC	CASSDFRENQETQYF
few	TRBV2	TRBD2	15	TRBJ2-7	TGTGCCAGCAGTGCTGAGCGGGGGCTTCACTACGAGCAGTACTTC	CASSAERGLHYEQYF
.	TRBV5-6	.	14	TRBJ1-3	TGTGCCAGCAGCTTGTTAACAGCTAGAAACACCATATATTTT	CASSLLTARNTIYF
.	TRBV6-5	TRBD1	14	TRBJ1-2	TGTGCCAGCAGACTACAGGGGTACGGTTATGGCTACACCTTC	CASRLQGYGYGYTF
.	TRBV5-3	.	18	TRBJ2-7	TGTGCCAGAAGCTTGGACACTCCGGGACAAAGAAGCTCCTACGAGCAGTACTTC	CARSLDTPGQRSSYEQYF
.	TRBV7-9	.	12	TRBJ2-7	TGTGCCAGCAGCTTAGTTACGGGAGAGCAGTACTTC	CASSLVTGEQYF
.	TRBV10-3	TRBD2	16	TRBJ2-3	TGTGCCATCAGTGAGTCGAAGCTAGCGGGGGGAGATACGCAGTATTTT	CAISESKLAGGDTQYF
.	TRBV7-9	TRBD1	16	TRBJ1-2	TGTGCCAGCAGCTTATTGCCAACAGGGGGCTTGGATGGCTACACCTTC	CASSLLPTGGLDGYTF
.	TRBV10-3	.	15	TRBJ1-5	TGTGCCATCAGTGATACAGGACCCATCGATCAGCCCCAGCATTTT	CAISDTGPIDQPQHF
.	TRBV10-3	.	13	TRBJ2-5	TGTGCCATCAGTGAGCGACGGGGGGAGACCCAGTACTTC	CAISERRGETQYF
.	TRBV28	TRBD1	15	TRBJ2-7	TGTGCCAGCAGAAGGACGGGGACAGGGGGCTACGAGCAGTACTTC	CASRRTGTGGYEQYF
.	TRBV27	.	13	TRBJ2-5	TGTGCCAGCAGGCTGCGGCAGCAAGAGACCCAGTACTTC	CASRLRQQETQYF
.	TRBV3-1/TRBV3-2	.	18	TRBJ2-7	TGTGCCAGCAGCCCCGAGCCGAAAGGGGCCAAGAGCTCCTACGAGCAGTACTTC	CASSPEPKGAKSSYEQYF
.	TRBV4-1	.	19	TRBJ2-2	TGCGCCAGCAGCCCGACCGGGATTAGAAAAAACGCGAACACCGGGGAGCTGTTTTTT	CASSPTGIRKNANTGELFF
.	TRBV21-1	.	17	TRBJ2-7	TGTGCCAGCAGCAAGCCGACTAGCGGGGGGGCCTTCGACGAGCAGTACTTC	CASSKPTSGGAFDEQYF
.	TRBV7-7	TRBD2	15	TRBJ2-3	TGTGCTAGCAGTTATAGCGGGGGGGGCACAGATACGCAGTATTTT	CASSYSGGGTDTQYF